Shown below are 23 T cell receptor beta chains from a single sample sequenced in a study of OX40 agonist ivuxolimab in advanced cancers. The library was prepared using the immunoSEQ multiplex PCR assay. The table was pulled from immuneACCESS by TCRdb, which kept in-frame rearrangements only. Such tables lose some clones; where checked, under half of the loss comes from unresolved V genes, and the rest has no known cause. The sample data list over 40,000 clones, and approximately 86% of these were observed just once. 0.38% of the sample rests with the top ten. Here the sequenced sample was CD4+ or CD8+ T cells sorted from blood, taken in a trial of the OX40 agonist ivuxolimab. These receptors were obtained from an adult with an advanced solid tumor such as melanoma, head and neck, liver or kidney cancer.

This sequence joins TRBV10-1 and TRBJ2-6; a possible D gene is TRBD1 (5 bases). Germline V gene sequence: CDR1 WNHNN, CDR2 SYGVQD (reference sequence). The CDR3 spans 14 residues. V lost 10 bases to trimming and J lost 2 bases, with 12 bases between them. DNA of the CDR3: TGCGCCAACGTACAGGAGCCTGGGGCCAACGTCCTGACTTTC. Translated, it gives CANVQEPGANVLTF.

The V call is TRBV4-2, the J call TRBJ2-7; 8 bases agree with TRBD2. The CDR3 length is 15 residues. Germline V gives CDR1 LGHNA, CDR2 YNFKEQ. J lost 4 bases, V lost 4 bases, and 9 bases had no gene match. The CDR3, as DNA: TGTGCCAGCAGCCCTGGGGCTAGCGGGTCATACGAGCAGTACTTC. Translating gives CASSPGASGSYEQYF.

The chain uses TRBV6-6 and TRBJ1-1; 7 bases map to TRBD1. The germline V gene encodes CDR1 MNHNY and CDR2 SVGAGI (reference sequence). The CDR3 totals 14 residues. After removal of 5 bases from V and 4 bases from J, the junction contained 7 bases not matched to a gene. The CDR3 loop is CASSAHRGATEAFF. Here the CDR3 DNA reads TGTGCCAGCAGTGCCCACAGGGGAGCCACTGAAGCTTTCTTT.

The chain uses TRBV21-1 and TRBJ2-1; TRBD2 is the table's D call and was not checked against the DNA. TRBV21-1 is deemed a pseudogene. This CDR3 contains 15 residues. The CDR3 region has the DNA TGTGCCAGCCGCGCCAGCGGGAGATTCGGGAATGAGCAGTTCTTC. Translation: CASRASGRFGNEQFF.

This sequence joins TRBV5-6 and TRBJ2-7; D may match TRBD1 or TRBD2 (5 bases each). The CDR3 is 17 residues long. Germline V gene sequence: CDR1 SGHDT, CDR2 YYEEEE. The V and J ends lost 4 bases and 0 bases respectively, with 20 bases between them. CDR3 region: CASSVSLLGTVSYEQYF. As DNA, the CDR3 is TGTGCCAGCAGCGTAAGCCTGTTAGGGACCGTCTCCTACGAGCAGTACTTC.

This chain connects TRBV9 to TRBJ2-2; TRBD2 aligns across 9 bases. V shed 2 bases and J 5 bases; nucleotides not matched to a gene: 10. This CDR3 is built from 17 residues. CDR1 and CDR2 from the germline V gene are SGDLS and YYNGEE. The CDR3 spells CASSVGGGAEVTGELFF. DNA of the CDR3: TGTGCCAGCAGCGTCGGCGGGGGGGCCGAGGTTACCGGGGAGCTGTTTTTT.

The chain combines TRBV30 with TRBJ1-5; D gene uncertain. Germline assignment: CDR1 GTSNPN and CDR2 SVGIG (reference sequence). With 5 bases removed from V and 3 bases from J, the gap between germline ends came to 11 bases. The CDR3 runs 13 residues. The CDR3 spells CAWSGSTNQPQHF. CDR3 DNA: TGTGCCTGGTCGGGGAGTACCAATCAGCCCCAGCATTTT.

The CDR3 coding sequence is TGTGCCAGCAGCCCCCCCCTCACGGGGGGCACAGATACGCAGTATTTT. This gives the protein CASSPPLTGGTDTQYF. The genes are TRBV14 and TRBJ2-3; weak D call: TRBD2 (6 bases). The CDR3 runs 16 residues. Germline V CDR1 and CDR2: SGHDN, FVKESK. The V end was cut by 4 bases, the J end by 1 base, with 15 bases between.

This chain connects TRBV5-1 to TRBJ2-2, with unresolved D. This CDR3 is 12 amino acids long. Germline CDR1 reads SGHRS; CDR2 reads YFSETQ. Between the trimmed V and J ends, which lost 2 bases and 7 bases, there was a span of 6 bases. DNA for the CDR3: TGCGCCAGCAGCTTTTATAACGGGGAGCTGTTTTTT. This gives the protein CASSFYNGELFF.

This clone was recorded once. The V gene is TRBV28, the J gene TRBJ1-4; a possible D gene is TRBD1 (5 bases). In germline, CDR1 is MDHEN, CDR2 SYDVKM. The CDR3 is 14 residues long. V was clipped by 3 bases and J by 6 bases, with 11 bases between them. The CDR3 spells CASSFGGVYEKLFF. The CDR3 DNA follows: TGTGCCAGCAGTTTTGGAGGGGTATATGAAAAACTGTTTTTT.

This chain links TRBV19 with TRBJ1-2; D unclear. The CDR3 is 13 residues long. In germline, CDR1 is LNHDA, CDR2 SQIVND (reference sequence). Trimming removed 5 bases at V and 2 bases at J, with 9 bases between. The CDR3 region has the DNA TGTGCCAGTAGTCCGCTAGGGAACTATGGCTACACCTTC. Translating gives CASSPLGNYGYTF. The complete variable domain, with remaining parts taken from reference TRBV19 and TRBJ1-2, reads DGGITQSPKYLFRKEGQNVTLSCEQNLNHDAMYWYRQDPGQGLRLIYYSQIVNDFQKGDIAEGYSVSREKKESFPLTVTSAQKNPTAFYLCASSPLGNYGYTFGSGTRLTVV.

The chain employs TRBV27 and TRBJ2-1; 9 bases align to TRBD2. The V segment lost 5 bases and the J segment 5 bases; nucleotides outside the gene matches: 4. This CDR3 comprises 14 residues. Germline lookup yields CDR1 MNHEY and CDR2 SMNVEV (reference sequence). The CDR3 spells CASSLAGLHNEQFF. In DNA form, the CDR3 reads TGTGCCAGCAGTCTAGCGGGACTTCACAATGAGCAGTTCTTC.

The gene calls are TRBV5-5 and TRBJ1-2; 8 bases fit TRBD1. Germline V gene lookup returns CDR1 SGHKS and CDR2 YYEKEE (reference sequence). The CDR3 length is 15 residues. The V and J ends lost 0 bases and 7 bases, in that order; junction bases with no gene match: 8. CDR3 DNA: TGTGCCAGCAGCTTGGAGGCAGGGGGCTTGCTTGGCTACACCTTC. Its translation is CASSLEAGGLLGYTF.

This clone was detected once. The V call is TRBV29-1, the J call TRBJ1-3; D may be TRBD1 (5 bases). Germline V gene sequence: CDR1 SQVTM, CDR2 ANQGSEA. The CDR3 is 13 residues long. V lost 5 bases to trimming and J lost 4 bases, with 12 bases between them. The CDR3 region has the DNA TGCAGCGTTAGACAGTCTGGAGGAAACACCATATATTTT. Encoded protein: CSVRQSGGNTIYF.

CDR3 in amino acids: CASSLGRLSNTEAFF. CDR3 coding DNA: TGTGCCAGCAGCTTAGGTCGGCTTTCGAACACTGAAGCTTTCTTT. This rearrangement joins TRBV7-8 to TRBJ1-1; no reliable D call. Trimming pared 1 base from V and 1 base from J, leaving 10 bases between. In germline, CDR1 is SGHVS, CDR2 FQNEAQ. The CDR3 contains 15 residues.

The rearrangement links TRBV28 to TRBJ1-3; 8 bases map to TRBD1. The V segment lost 2 bases and the J segment 4 bases; nucleotides outside the gene matches: 16. Germline CDR1 and CDR2: MDHEN and SYDVKM. The CDR3 length is 19 residues. The CDR3 loop is CASSLPRGAGGAKGNTIYF. The DNA of the CDR3 is TGTGCCAGCAGTTTACCCCGGGGGGCAGGGGGCGCAAAAGGAAACACCATATATTTT.

This chain joins TRBV2 and TRBJ1-2, with 8 positions matching TRBD1. The V gene's germline CDR1 is SNHLY and CDR2 FYNNEI. The CDR3 has 14 amino acids. V lost 6 bases to trimming and J lost 5 bases; unmatched junction nucleotides: 8. CDR3 loop: CASSGQGTGYGYTF. DNA of the CDR3: TGTGCCAGCAGCGGACAGGGAACGGGGTATGGCTACACCTTC.

This clone has a handful of counts. The rearrangement links TRBV13 to TRBJ2-5; D gene uncertain. Germline V gene lookup returns CDR1 PRHDT and CDR2 FYEKMQ (reference sequence). The CDR3 length is 11 residues. V lost 4 bases and J 3 bases, leaving 3 bases between the germline ends. The CDR3 loop reads CASSSEETQYF. The CDR3 nucleotides are TGTGCCAGCAGCTCCGAAGAGACCCAGTACTTC.

J is TRBJ2-2 and V is TRBV10-1; D possibly uses TRBD1 or TRBD2 (5 bases each). The CDR3 consists of 12 residues. The germline CDR1 and CDR2 sequences are WNHNN and SYGVQD (reference sequence). The V and J ends lost 6 bases and 7 bases respectively, with 9 bases between them. CDR3 residues: CASRGPYGELFF. The DNA of the CDR3 is TGCGCCAGCAGGGGACCCTACGGGGAGCTGTTTTTT.

The gene calls are TRBV18 and TRBJ2-1, with 10 positions matching TRBD1. This CDR3 has 16 residues. The V gene end was trimmed by 6 bases and the J gene end by 9 bases; junction bases not matched to a gene: 14. CDR1 is KGHSH and CDR2 is LQKENI in the germline V gene. CDR3 DNA sequence: TGTGCCAGCTCCCCTGCCAACGGACAGGGGGTGGGTGAGCAGTTCTTC. This translates into CASSPANGQGVGEQFF.

V usage is TRBV10-3 and J usage is TRBJ2-2; the D gene is possibly TRBD2 (6 bases). CDR3 length: 13 amino acids. Germline-derived CDR1 and CDR2 are ENHRY and SYGVKD. The germline V and J ends were trimmed by 6 bases and 6 bases, with 11 bases remaining between them. The chain's CDR3 is CAIRWTGAGELFF. The CDR3 nucleotides are TGTGCCATCAGATGGACGGGGGCCGGGGAGCTGTTTTTT.

The V and J genes are TRBV19 and TRBJ2-3; D may match TRBD1 or TRBD2 (6 bases each). The germline V gene has CDR1 LNHDA and CDR2 SQIVND (reference sequence). This CDR3 has 15 residues. Trimming cost V 7 bases and J 3 bases, with 17 bases left between them. This chain's CDR3 is CASKLGGKGTDTQYF. The CDR3 DNA reads TGTGCCAGTAAATTAGGGGGGAAGGGTACAGATACGCAGTATTTT.

This sequence joins TRBV2 and TRBJ1-1; D is ambiguous. The germline CDR1 and CDR2 sequences are SNHLY and FYNNEI. V was cut by 6 bases and J by 5 bases, with 16 bases left in between. The CDR3 runs to 14 residues. For the CDR3, the DNA is TGTGCCAGCAGCCCCTTCAGTGAGGGTACTGAAGCTTTCTTT. This codes for CASSPFSEGTEAFF. The variable domain in full, with the rest retrieved from reference TRBV2 and TRBJ1-1, is EPEVTQTPSHQVTQMGQEVILRCVPISNHLYFYWYRQILGQKVEFLVSFYNNEISEKSEIFDDQFSVERPDGSNFTLKIRSTKLEDSAMYFCASSPFSEGTEAFFGQGTRLTVV.